The present entry profiles one T cell receptor beta chain with its context. This entry comes from a study of human T cells and chemical hapten exposure. The V gene's germline CDR1 is SGHRS and CDR2 YFSETQ. The CDR3 extends over 15 amino acids. Trimming at V came to 4 bases and at J to 0 bases, leaving 5 bases not matched to a gene. Time point given: patch test 3, about 24 weeks after DPC sensitization. Regarding treatment: therapeutic diphenylcyclopropenone sensitization with weekly scalp DPC. From the RACE reads, TCRdb called clonotypes with MiXCR, one entry per CDR3 protein. Among 150,000 to 200,000 distinct CDR3 sequences listed, about 27% were seen once.

Sequenced here: whole blood, sampled in connection with sensitization to the hapten diphenylcyclopropenone (DPC). V usage is TRBV5-1 and J usage is TRBJ2-3, with 7 bases aligning to TRBD2. The receptor's source is a woman aged 18 to 35 with alopecia areata. Some clones in this sample may be carry-over from other donors' samples. The CDR3 sequence: CASSKLAQSTDTQYF. CDR3 bases: TGCGCCAGCAGCAAACTAGCGCAAAGCACAGATACGCAGTATTTT.